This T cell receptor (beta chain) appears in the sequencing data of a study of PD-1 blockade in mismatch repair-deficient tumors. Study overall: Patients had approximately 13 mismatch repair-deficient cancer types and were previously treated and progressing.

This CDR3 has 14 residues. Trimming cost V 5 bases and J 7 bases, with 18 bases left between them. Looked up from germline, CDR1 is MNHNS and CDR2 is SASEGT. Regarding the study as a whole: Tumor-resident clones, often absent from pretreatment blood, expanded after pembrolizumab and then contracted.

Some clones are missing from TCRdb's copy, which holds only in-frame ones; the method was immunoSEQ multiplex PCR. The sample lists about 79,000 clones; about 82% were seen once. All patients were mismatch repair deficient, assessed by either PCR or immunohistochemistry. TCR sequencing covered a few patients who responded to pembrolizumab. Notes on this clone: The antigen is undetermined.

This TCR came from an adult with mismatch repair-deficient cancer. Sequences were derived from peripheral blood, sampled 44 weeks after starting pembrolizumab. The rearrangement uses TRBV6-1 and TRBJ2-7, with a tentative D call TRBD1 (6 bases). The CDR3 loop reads CASSSLWGLGEQYF. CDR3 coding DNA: TGTGCCAGCAGTTCCCTCTGGGGGCTGGGGGAGCAGTACTTC.